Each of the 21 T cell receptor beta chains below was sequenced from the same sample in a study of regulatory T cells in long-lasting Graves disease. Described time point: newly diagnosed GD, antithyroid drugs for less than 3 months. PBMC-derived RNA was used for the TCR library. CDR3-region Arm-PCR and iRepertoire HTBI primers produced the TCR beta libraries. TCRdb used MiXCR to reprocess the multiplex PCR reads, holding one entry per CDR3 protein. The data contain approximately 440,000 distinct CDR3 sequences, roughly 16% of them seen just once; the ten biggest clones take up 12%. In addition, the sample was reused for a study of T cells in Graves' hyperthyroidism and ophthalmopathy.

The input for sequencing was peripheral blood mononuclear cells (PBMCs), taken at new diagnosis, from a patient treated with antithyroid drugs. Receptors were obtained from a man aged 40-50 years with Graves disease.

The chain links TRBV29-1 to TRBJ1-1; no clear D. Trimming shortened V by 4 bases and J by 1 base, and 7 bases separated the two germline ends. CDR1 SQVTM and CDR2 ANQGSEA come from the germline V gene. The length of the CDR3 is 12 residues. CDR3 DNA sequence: TGCAGCGTTGTGGGCCAGAACACTGAAGCTTTCTTT. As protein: CSVVGQNTEAFF.

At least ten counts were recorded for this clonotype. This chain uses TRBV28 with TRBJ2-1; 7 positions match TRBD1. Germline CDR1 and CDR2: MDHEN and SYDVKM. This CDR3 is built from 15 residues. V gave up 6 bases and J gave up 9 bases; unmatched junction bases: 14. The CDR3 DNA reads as TGTGCCAGCAGCTCCGGACAGGCGGGCTACTCTGAGCAGTTCTTC. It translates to CASSSGQAGYSEQFF.

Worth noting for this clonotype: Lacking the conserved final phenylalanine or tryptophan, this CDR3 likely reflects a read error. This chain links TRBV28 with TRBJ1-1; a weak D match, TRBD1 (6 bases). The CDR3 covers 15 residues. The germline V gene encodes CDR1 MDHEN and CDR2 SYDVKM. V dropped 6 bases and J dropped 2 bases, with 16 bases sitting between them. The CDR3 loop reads CASSGSGEGNTEAFL. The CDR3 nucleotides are TGTGCCAGCAGCGGTTCAGGGGAGGGAAACACTGAAGCTTTCCTT.

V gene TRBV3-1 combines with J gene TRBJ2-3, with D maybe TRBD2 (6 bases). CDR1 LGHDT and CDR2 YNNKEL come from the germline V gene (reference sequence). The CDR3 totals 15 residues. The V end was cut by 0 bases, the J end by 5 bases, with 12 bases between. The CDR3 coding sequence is TGTGCCAGCAGCCAAGATCGGGGGTATGAAGATACGCAGTATTTT. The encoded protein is CASSQDRGYEDTQYF.

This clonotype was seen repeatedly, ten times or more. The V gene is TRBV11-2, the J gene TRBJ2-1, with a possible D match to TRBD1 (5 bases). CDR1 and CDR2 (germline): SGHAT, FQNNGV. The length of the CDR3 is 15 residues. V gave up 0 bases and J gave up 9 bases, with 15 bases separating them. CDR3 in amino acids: CASSLDSVGVGEQFF. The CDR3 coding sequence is TGTGCCAGCAGCTTAGATTCTGTAGGGGTGGGTGAGCAGTTCTTC.

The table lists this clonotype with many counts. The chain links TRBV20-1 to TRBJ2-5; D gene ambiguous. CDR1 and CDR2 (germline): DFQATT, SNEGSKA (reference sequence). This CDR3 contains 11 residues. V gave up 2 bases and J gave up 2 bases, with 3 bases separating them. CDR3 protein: CSARSQETQYF. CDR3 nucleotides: TGCAGTGCTAGATCACAAGAGACCCAGTACTTC.

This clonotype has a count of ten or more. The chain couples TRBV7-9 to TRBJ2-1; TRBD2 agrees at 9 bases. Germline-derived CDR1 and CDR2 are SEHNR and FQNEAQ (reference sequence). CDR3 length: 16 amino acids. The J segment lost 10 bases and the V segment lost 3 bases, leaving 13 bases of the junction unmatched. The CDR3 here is CASSLVSGRPDSEQFF. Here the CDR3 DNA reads TGTGCCAGCAGCTTGGTGAGCGGGAGGCCGGACAGCGAGCAGTTCTTC.

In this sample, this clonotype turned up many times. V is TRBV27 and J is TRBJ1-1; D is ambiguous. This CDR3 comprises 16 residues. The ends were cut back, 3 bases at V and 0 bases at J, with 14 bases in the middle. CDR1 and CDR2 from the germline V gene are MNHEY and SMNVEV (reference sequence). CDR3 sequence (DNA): TGTGCCAGCAGTTTTTACCGGACTGCCATGAACACTGAAGCTTTCTTT. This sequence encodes CASSFYRTAMNTEAFF.

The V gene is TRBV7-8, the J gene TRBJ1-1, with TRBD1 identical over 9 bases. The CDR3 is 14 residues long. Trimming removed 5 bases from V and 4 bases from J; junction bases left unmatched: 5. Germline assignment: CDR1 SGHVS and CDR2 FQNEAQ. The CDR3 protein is CASSTGGLVTEAFF. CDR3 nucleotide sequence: TGTGCCAGCAGCACAGGGGGCCTGGTCACTGAAGCTTTCTTT.

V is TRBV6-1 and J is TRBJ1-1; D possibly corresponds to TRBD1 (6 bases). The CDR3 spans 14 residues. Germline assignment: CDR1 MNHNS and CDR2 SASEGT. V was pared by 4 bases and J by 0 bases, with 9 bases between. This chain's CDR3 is CASSGGGMNTEAFF. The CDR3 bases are TGTGCCAGCAGTGGGGGGGGCATGAACACTGAAGCTTTCTTT.

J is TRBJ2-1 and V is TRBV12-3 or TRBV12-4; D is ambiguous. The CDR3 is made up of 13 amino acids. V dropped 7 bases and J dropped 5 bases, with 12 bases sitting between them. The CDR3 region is CASTPSHNNEQFF. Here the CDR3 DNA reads TGTGCCAGCACCCCTTCCCATAACAATGAGCAGTTCTTC.

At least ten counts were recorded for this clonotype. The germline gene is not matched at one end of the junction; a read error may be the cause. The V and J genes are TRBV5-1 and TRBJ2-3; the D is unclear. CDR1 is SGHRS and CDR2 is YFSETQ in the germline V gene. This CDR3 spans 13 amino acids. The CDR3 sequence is CASSLYSTDTQYF. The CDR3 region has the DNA TGTGCCAGCAGTTTATACTCCACAGATACGCAGTATTTT.

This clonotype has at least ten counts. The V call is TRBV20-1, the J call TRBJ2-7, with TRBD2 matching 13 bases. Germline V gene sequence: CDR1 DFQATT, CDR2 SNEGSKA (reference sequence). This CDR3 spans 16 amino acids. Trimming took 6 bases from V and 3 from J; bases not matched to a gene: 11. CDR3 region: CSASGTSGKMNYEQYF. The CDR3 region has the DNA TGCAGTGCCTCCGGGACTAGCGGGAAGATGAACTACGAGCAGTACTTC.

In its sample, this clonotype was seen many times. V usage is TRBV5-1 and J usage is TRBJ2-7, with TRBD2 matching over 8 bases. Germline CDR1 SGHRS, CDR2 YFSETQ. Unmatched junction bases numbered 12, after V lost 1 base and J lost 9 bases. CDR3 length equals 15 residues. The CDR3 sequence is CASSLRTSPPLGQYF. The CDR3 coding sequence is TGCGCCAGCAGCTTGAGGACTAGCCCGCCCCTGGGGCAGTACTTC.

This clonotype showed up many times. The CDR3 coding sequence is TGTGCCAGCATAAGGGGGAACACGGGTTACACTGAAGCTTTCTTT. The encoded protein is CASIRGNTGYTEAFF. The V gene is TRBV6-1, the J gene TRBJ1-1; TRBD1 is a possible D gene (6 bases). The CDR3 length is 15 residues. CDR1 and CDR2 (germline): MNHNS, SASEGT. The ends were cut back, 7 bases at V and 3 bases at J, with 18 bases in the middle.

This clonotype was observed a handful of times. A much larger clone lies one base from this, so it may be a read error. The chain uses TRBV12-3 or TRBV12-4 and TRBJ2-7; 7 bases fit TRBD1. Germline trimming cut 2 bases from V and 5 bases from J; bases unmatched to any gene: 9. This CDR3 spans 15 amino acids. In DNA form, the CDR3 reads TGTGCCAGCAGTTTATTCTTAGGGGGCGGGCACGAGCAGTACTTC. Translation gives CASSLFLGGGHEQYF.

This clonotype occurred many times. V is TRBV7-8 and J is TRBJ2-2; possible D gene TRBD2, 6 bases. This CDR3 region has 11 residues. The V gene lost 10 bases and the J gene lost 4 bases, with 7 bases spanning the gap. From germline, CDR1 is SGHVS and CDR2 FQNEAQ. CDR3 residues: CATGGTGELFF. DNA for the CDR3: TGTGCCACCGGGGGCACCGGGGAGCTGTTTTTT.

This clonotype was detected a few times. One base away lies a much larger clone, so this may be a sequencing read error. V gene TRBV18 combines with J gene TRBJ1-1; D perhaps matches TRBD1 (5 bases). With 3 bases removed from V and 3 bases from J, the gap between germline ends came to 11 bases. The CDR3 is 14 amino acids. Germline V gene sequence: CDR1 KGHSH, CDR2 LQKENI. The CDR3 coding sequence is TGTGCCAGCTCACCCAACGGGGGGGACACTGAAGCTTTCTTT. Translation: CASSPNGGDTEAFF.

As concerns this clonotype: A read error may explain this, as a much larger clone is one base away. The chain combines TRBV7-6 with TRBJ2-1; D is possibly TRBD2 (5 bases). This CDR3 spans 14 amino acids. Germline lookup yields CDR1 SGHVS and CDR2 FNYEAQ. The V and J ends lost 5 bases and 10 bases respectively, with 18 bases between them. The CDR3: CASSPRAGKGEQFF. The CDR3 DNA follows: TGTGCCAGCAGCCCTAGGGCCGGGAAGGGCGAGCAGTTCTTC. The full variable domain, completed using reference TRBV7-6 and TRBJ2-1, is GAGVSQSPRYKVTKRGQDVALRCDPISGHVSLYWYRQALGQGPEFLTYFNYEAQQDKSGLPNDRFSAERPEGSISTLTIQRTEQRDSAMYRCASSPRAGKGEQFFGPGTRLTVL.

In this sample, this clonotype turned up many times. CDR3 residues: CAPRAKGAFF. CDR3 DNA sequence: TGTGCCCCAAGAGCAAAGGGAGCTTTCTTT. The chain employs TRBV11-3 and TRBJ1-1; D is unclear. Between the trimmed V and J ends, which lost 11 bases and 10 bases, there was a span of 14 bases. The CDR3 length is 10 residues. CDR1 SGHNT and CDR2 YENEEA come from the germline V gene.

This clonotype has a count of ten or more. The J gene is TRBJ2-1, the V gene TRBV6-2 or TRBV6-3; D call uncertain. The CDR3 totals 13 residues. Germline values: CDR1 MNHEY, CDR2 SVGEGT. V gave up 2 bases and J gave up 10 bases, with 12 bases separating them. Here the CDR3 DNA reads TGTGCCAGCAGTTACGTTCCAACCGCCGAGCAGTTCTTC. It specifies CASSYVPTAEQFF.